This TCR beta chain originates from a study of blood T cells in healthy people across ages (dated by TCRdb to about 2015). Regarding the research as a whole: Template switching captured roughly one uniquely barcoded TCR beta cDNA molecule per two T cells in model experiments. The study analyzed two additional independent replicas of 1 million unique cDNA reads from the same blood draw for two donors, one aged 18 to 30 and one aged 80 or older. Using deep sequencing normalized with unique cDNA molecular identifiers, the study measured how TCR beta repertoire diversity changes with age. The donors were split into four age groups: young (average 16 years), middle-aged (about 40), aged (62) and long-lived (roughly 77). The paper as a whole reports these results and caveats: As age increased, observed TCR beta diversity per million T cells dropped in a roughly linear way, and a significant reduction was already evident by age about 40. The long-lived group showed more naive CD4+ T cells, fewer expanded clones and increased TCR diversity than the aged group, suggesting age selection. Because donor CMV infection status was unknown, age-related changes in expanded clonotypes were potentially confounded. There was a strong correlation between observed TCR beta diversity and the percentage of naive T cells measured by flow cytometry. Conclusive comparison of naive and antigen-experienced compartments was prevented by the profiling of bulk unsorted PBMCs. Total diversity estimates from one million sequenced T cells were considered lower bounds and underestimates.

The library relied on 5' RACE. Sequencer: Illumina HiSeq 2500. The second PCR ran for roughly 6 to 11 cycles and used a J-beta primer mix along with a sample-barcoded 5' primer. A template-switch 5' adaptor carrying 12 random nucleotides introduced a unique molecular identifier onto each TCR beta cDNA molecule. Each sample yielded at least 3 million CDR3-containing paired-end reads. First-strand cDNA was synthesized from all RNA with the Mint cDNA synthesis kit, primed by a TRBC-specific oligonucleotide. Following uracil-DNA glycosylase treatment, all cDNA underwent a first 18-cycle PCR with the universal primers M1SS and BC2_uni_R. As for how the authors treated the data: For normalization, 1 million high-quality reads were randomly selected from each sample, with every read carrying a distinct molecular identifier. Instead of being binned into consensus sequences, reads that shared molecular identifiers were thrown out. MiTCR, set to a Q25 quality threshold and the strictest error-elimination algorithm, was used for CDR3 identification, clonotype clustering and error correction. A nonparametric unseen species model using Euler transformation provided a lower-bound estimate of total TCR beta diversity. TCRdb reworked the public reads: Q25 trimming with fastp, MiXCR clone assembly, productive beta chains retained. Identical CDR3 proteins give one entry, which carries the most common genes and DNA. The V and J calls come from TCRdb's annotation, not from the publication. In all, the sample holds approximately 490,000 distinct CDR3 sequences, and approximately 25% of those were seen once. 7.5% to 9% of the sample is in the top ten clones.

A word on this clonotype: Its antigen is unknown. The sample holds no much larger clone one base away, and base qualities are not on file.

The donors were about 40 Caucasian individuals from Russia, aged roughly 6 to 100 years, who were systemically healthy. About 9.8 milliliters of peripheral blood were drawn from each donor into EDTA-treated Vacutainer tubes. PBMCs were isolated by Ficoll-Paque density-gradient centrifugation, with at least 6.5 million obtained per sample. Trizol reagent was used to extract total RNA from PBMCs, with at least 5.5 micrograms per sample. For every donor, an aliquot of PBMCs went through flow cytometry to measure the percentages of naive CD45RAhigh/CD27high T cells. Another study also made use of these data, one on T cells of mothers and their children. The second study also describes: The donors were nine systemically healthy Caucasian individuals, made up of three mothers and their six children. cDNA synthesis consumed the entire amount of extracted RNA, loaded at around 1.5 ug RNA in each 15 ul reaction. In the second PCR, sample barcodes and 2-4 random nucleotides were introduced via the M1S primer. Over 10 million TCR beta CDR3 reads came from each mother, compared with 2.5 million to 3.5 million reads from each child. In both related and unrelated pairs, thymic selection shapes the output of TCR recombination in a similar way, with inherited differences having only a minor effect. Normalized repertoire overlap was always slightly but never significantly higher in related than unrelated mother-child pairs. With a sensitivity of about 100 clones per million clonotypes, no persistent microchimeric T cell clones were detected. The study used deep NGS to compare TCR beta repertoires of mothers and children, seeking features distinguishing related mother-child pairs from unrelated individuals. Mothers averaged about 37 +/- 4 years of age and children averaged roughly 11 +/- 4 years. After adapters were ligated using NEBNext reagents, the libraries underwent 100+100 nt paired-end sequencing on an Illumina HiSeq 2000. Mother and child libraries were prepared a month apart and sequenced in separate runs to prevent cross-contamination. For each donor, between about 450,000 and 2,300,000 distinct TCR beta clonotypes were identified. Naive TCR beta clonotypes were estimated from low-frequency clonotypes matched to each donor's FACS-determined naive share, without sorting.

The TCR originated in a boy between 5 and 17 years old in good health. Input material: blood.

The nucleotide sequence is TGCAGCGTTATCCGGGGAAACACCATATATTTT. Translation gives CSVIRGNTIYF. The chain is assembled from TRBV29-1 and TRBJ1-3; the D gene cannot be resolved reliably. The germline V gene specifies SQVTM as CDR1 and ANQGSEA as CDR2. The CDR3, cysteine through phenylalanine, is 11 amino acids long. Only the CDR3 DNA is retained, 33 bases long and in frame from the first base. Trimming costs V 5 bases and J 4 bases, and their ends lie 6 bases apart.